Detailed here is one T cell receptor (beta chain). Sequenced by immunoSEQ multiplex PCR; TCRdb stores in-frame clones only, minus some. The profile shows roughly 10,000 clones, 70% to 80% of them singletons. The data were taken from a study of chemoradiotherapy in HPV16-positive cancers. V was clipped by 5 bases and J by 4 bases, with 12 bases between them. Looked up from germline, CDR1 is SGHTA and CDR2 is FQGNSA. The CDR3 extends over 14 amino acids. The specimen was collected from a patient who underwent chemoradiotherapy. The TCR sequence derives from a human donor with HPV-associated anogenital cancer. The chain combines TRBV7-2 with TRBJ2-1, with a possible D match to TRBD1 (6 bases). Written as DNA, the CDR3 is TGTGCCAGCAGCGAGACAGGTATTTACAATGAGCAGTTCTTC. It is translated as CASSETGIYNEQFF.